The 10 T cell receptor beta chains below come from one sample, sequenced in a study of CD8 T cells in Susac syndrome. After extraction with the RNeasy kit, 0.5 to 1 ug of the RNA was reverse transcribed using random hexamers. Each CDR3 protein gets one entry after TCRdb re-called the immunoSEQ multiplex PCR reads with MiXCR. The profile shows over 100,000 distinct CDR3 sequences, approximately 90% of them singletons. The specimen sequenced was CD8+ T cells from PBMCs. Receptor source: a human donor in good health.

The rearrangement links TRBV4-1 to TRBJ1-1; D uncertain. From germline, CDR1 is MGHRA and CDR2 YSYEKL. Trimming stripped 1 base from V and 2 bases from J, with 2 bases between. This CDR3 is built from 12 residues. This CDR3 is CASSQVNTEAFF. For the CDR3, the DNA is TGCGCCAGCAGCCAAGTAAACACTGAAGCTTTCTTT.

The chain links TRBV6-2 or TRBV6-3 to TRBJ1-4; the D is unclear. V lost 2 bases and J lost 0, with 7 bases in between. The CDR3 has 15 residues. The germline V gene encodes CDR1 MNHEY and CDR2 SVGEGT. DNA of the CDR3: TGTGCCAGCAGTTACCCTCGAGCAACTAATGAAAAACTGTTTTTT. Its protein product is CASSYPRATNEKLFF.

V gene TRBV2 combines with J gene TRBJ1-2; D uncertain. Trimming took off 1 base at V and 4 bases at J, with 7 bases between the two ends. Germline-derived CDR1 and CDR2 are SNHLY and FYNNEI. The CDR3 spans 13 residues. The CDR3 DNA sequence: TGTGCCAGCAGTGAAGGCACCAGCTATGGCTACACCTTC. Residues: CASSEGTSYGYTF. The full variable domain, with the rest looked up from reference TRBV2 and TRBJ1-2, is EPEVTQTPSHQVTQMGQEVILRCVPISNHLYFYWYRQILGQKVEFLVSFYNNEISEKSEIFDDQFSVERPDGSNFTLKIRSTKLEDSAMYFCASSEGTSYGYTFGSGTRLTVV.

This clonotype was seen just once. This chain's CDR3 is CASSFYPGADTEQYF. The CDR3 nucleotides are TGTGCCAGCAGCTTTTACCCAGGGGCAGACACCGAGCAGTACTTC. This sequence joins TRBV7-3 and TRBJ2-7, with D possibly TRBD1 on 6 matching bases. Germline values: CDR1 SGHTA, CDR2 FQGTGA. This CDR3 contains 15 residues. V lost 3 bases and J lost 6, with 18 bases in between.

The chain is built from TRBV27 and TRBJ2-7; unclear D gene. V lost 6 bases to trimming and J lost 6 bases, with 21 bases between them. The CDR3 covers 15 residues. Germline V lookup: CDR1 MNHEY, CDR2 SMNVEV (reference sequence). CDR3 nucleotide sequence: TGTGCCAGCAGCGATGAGCCGACTGGATTGAGCGAGCAGTACTTC. Protein: CASSDEPTGLSEQYF.

The chain joins TRBV20-1 to TRBJ2-5; TRBD2 matches 7 bases. There are 15 residues in the CDR3. The junction had 11 bases not matched to a gene; V was cut back by 2 bases and J by 5 bases. The germline CDR1 and CDR2 sequences are DFQATT and SNEGSKA (reference sequence). The CDR3 here is CSARLTDRGGETQYF. The CDR3 DNA is TGCAGTGCTAGACTGACGGACCGGGGAGGGGAGACCCAGTACTTC.

The chain couples TRBV29-1 to TRBJ1-3; D uncertain. Trimming removed 3 bases at V and 4 bases at J, with 4 bases between. The germline gives CDR1 SQVTM, CDR2 ANQGSEA. The CDR3 runs to 11 residues. CDR3: CSVETGNTIYF. The DNA of the CDR3 is TGCAGCGTTGAGACCGGAAACACCATATATTTT.

This clonotype was picked up a small number of times. J is TRBJ2-7 and V is TRBV6-5; no definite D call. Germline values: CDR1 MNHEY, CDR2 SVGAGI. This CDR3 has 14 amino acids. V was trimmed by 6 bases and J by 4 bases, leaving 16 bases between them. This CDR3 is CASREKEPGYEQYF. CDR3 nucleotide sequence: TGTGCCAGCAGAGAGAAGGAGCCGGGTTACGAGCAGTACTTC.

This rearrangement joins TRBV4-2 to TRBJ2-4, with D perhaps matching TRBD2 (7 bases). Germline V gene data show CDR1 as LGHNA and CDR2 as YNFKEQ. This CDR3 is built from 17 residues. Trimming stripped 3 bases from V and 1 base from J, with 16 bases between. The CDR3 nucleotides are TGTGCCAGCAGCCACCTCCCGGGGGGCGATGCCAAAAACATTCAGTACTTC. Amino acid sequence: CASSHLPGGDAKNIQYF.

A few counts support this clonotype. J is TRBJ1-1 and V is TRBV5-1; 8 bases agree with TRBD1. Per the germline V gene, CDR1 is SGHRS and CDR2 is YFSETQ. This CDR3 has 11 residues. Trimming cost V 4 bases and J 12 bases; bases outside gene matches: 5. The CDR3 sequence: CASSGQGRTFF. CDR3 DNA sequence: TGCGCCAGCAGCGGACAGGGTCGGACTTTCTTT.